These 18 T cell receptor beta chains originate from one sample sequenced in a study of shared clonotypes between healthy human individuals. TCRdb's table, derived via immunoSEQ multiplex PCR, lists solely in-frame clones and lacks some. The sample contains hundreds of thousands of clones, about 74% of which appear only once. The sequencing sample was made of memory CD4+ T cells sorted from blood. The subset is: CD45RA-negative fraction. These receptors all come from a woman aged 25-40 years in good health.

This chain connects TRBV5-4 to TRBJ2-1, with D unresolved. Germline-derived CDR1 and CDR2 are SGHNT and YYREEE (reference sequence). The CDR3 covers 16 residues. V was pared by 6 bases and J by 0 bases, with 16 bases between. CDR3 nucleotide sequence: TGTGCCAGCACCAGAGATTTGACGGCCTCCTACAATGAGCAGTTCTTC. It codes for CASTRDLTASYNEQFF.

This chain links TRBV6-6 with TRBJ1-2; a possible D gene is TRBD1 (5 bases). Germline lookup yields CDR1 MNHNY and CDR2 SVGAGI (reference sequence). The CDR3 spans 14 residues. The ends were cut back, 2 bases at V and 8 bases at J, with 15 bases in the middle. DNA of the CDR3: TGTGCCAGCAGTTACGCGAATCAGGGTGTCGGCTACACCTTC. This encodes CASSYANQGVGYTF.

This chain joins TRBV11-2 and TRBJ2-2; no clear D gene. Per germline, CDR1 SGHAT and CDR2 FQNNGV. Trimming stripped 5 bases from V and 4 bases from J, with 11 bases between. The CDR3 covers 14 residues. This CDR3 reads CASSRGPGTGELFF. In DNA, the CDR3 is TGTGCCAGCAGCCGAGGCCCGGGCACCGGGGAGCTGTTTTTT.

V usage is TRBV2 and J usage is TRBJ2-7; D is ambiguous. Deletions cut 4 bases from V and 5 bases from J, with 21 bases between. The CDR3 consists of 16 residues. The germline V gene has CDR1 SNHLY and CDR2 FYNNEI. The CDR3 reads CASSGWQSGREDEQYF. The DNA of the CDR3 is TGTGCCAGCAGTGGATGGCAATCAGGTAGGGAAGACGAGCAGTACTTC.

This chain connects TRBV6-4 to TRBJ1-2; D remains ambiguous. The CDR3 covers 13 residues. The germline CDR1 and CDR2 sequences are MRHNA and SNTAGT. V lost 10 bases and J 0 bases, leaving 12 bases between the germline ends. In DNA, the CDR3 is TGTGCCACCCAAAGGATCTCTAACTATGGCTACACCTTC. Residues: CATQRISNYGYTF.

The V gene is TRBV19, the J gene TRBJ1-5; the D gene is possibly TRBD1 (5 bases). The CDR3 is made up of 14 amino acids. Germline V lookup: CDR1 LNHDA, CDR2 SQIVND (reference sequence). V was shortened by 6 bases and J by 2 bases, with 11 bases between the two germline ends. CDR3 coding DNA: TGTGCCAGTAGCCGGGACTTAGGCAATCAGCCCCAGCATTTT. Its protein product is CASSRDLGNQPQHF.

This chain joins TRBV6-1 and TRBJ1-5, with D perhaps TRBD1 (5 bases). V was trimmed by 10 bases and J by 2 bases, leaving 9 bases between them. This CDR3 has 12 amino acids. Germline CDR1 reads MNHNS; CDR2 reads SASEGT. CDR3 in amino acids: CAIGGGNQPQHF. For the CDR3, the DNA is TGTGCCATTGGGGGTGGCAATCAGCCCCAGCATTTT.

The CDR3 region has the DNA TGTGCCTGCCAAGAGGACAGCTCCTACGAGCAGTACTTC. Protein product: CACQEDSSYEQYF. The chain couples TRBV25-1 to TRBJ2-7; a weak D match, TRBD1 (6 bases). CDR1 and CDR2 (germline): MGHDK, SYGVNS. The germline V and J ends were trimmed by 11 bases and 0 bases, with 14 bases remaining between them. The CDR3 contains 13 residues.

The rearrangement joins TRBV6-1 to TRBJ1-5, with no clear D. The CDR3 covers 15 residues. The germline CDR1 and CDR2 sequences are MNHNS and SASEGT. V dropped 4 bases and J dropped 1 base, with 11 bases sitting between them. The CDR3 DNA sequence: TGTGCCAGCAGTGTTGCCGGGATCAGCAATCAGCCCCAGCATTTT. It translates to CASSVAGISNQPQHF.

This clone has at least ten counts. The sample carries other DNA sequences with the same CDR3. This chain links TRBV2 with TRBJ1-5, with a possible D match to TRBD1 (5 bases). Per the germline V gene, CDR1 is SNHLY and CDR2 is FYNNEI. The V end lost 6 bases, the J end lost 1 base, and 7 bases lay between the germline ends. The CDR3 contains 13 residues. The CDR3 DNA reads TGTGCCAGCAGACGGGACAGCAATCAGCCCCAGCATTTT. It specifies CASRRDSNQPQHF.

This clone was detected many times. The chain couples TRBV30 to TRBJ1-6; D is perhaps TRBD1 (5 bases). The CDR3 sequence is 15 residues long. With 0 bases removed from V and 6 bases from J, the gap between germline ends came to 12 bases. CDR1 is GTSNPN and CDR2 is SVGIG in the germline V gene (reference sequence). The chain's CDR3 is CAWSVGPGLNSPLHF. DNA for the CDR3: TGTGCCTGGAGTGTAGGGCCAGGGCTTAATTCACCCCTCCACTTT.

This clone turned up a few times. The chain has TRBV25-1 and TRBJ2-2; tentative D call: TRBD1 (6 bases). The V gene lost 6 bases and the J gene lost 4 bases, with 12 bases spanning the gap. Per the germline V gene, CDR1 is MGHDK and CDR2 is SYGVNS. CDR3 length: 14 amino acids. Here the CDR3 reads CASSSEGGTGELFF. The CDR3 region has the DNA TGTGCCAGCAGCAGCGAAGGGGGCACCGGGGAGCTGTTTTTT.

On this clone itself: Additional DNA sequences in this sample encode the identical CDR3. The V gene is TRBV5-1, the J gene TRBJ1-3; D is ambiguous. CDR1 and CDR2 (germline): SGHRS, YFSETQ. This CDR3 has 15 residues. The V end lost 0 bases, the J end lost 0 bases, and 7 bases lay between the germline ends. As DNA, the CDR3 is TGCGCCAGCAGCTTGGCCGCGGGCTCTGGAAACACCATATATTTT. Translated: CASSLAAGSGNTIYF.

CDR3 DNA: TGTGCCAGCAGTGTCAACACAGGGGCCGCCTACGAGCAGTACTTC. Translated: CASSVNTGAAYEQYF. This chain connects TRBV6-1 to TRBJ2-7; 7 bases fit TRBD1. Losses at the gene ends were 4 bases for V and 2 bases for J; bases not matched to a gene: 8. The CDR3 contains 15 residues. CDR1 and CDR2 from the germline V gene are MNHNS and SASEGT.

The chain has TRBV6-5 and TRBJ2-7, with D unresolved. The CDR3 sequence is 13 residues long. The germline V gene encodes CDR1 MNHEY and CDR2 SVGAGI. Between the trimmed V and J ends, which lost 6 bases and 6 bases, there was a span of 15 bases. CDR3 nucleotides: TGTGCCAGCAGCCAGACTGTGAAGGGCGAGCAGTACTTC. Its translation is CASSQTVKGEQYF.

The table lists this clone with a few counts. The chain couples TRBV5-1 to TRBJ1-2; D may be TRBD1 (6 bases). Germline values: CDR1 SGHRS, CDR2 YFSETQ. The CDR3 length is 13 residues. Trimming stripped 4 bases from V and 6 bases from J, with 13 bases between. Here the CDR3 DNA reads TGCGCCAGCAGCCCGGACAGTTTTAATGGCTACACCTTC. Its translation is CASSPDSFNGYTF.

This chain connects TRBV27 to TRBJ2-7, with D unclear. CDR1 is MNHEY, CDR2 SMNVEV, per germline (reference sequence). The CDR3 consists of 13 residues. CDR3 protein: CATSGVWTGEQYF. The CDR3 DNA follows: TGTGCAACCAGTGGAGTATGGACCGGCGAGCAGTACTTC.

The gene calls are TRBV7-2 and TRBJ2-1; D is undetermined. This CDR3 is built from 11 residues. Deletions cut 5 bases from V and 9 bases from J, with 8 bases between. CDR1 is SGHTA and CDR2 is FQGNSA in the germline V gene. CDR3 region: CASSRFSEQFF. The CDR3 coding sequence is TGTGCCAGCAGCCGCTTTAGTGAGCAGTTCTTC.